This TCR beta chain came from a study of control samples from healthy donors and cancer patients. Germline loops: CDR1 SGDLS, CDR2 YYNGEE. The length of the CDR3 is 16 residues. V lost 3 bases to trimming and J lost 0 bases; unmatched junction nucleotides: 5. Produced via immunoSEQ multiplex PCR; TCRdb's table is partial and in-frame only. The sample includes 160,000 or so clones, approximately 90% of them seen just once. The genes are TRBV9 and TRBJ2-3; 9 bases are shared with TRBD2. This TCR derives from a woman aged 25 to 39 in good health. The sample consisted of blood. The CDR3 region has the DNA TGTGCCAGCAGCGGCGCTAGCGGGGTTAGCACAGATACGCAGTATTTT. Its protein product is CASSGASGVSTDTQYF.